These 32 T cell receptor beta chains share one sample of origin, sequenced in a study of molecular identifiers for immune sequencing clone quantification. TCRdb passed the PCR reads through MiXCR, listing each CDR3 protein once. In the table there are a few hundred thousand distinct CDR3 sequences, 20% to 25% of which are singletons. Input material: naive CD8+ T cells from blood, with Jurkat cell RNA spiked in. Subset denoted: FACS-sorted CD8+CD4-CCR7+CD45RA+ naive T cells. All receptors come from a human donor in good health. Some libraries in this study had Jurkat cell RNA spiked in.

In the case of this clonotype: One junction end disagrees with the germline gene, perhaps due to a read error. The chain uses TRBV29-1 and TRBJ1-1; D gene ambiguous. The germline gives CDR1 SQVTM, CDR2 ANQGSEA. This CDR3 spans 11 amino acids. This CDR3 is CGVDFVTEAFF. The DNA for the CDR3 is TGCGGCGTTGATTTCGTCACTGAAGCTTTCTTT.

In this sample, this clonotype turned up many times. The V call is TRBV14, the J call TRBJ2-5; D may be TRBD1 or TRBD2 (5 bases each). CDR1 and CDR2 (germline): SGHDN, FVKESK. V lost 1 base and J lost 2, with 14 bases in between. The CDR3 is 16 amino acids. CDR3 sequence (DNA): TGTGCCAGCAGCCAAGGGGGGACGGGTCGGCAAGAGACCCAGTACTTC. This translates into CASSQGGTGRQETQYF.

Many counts were recorded for this clonotype. This chain joins TRBV27 and TRBJ2-6; perhaps TRBD1 as D (5 bases). V was trimmed by 1 base and J by 4 bases, leaving 11 bases between them. This CDR3 is built from 16 residues. Germline CDR1 and CDR2: MNHEY and SMNVEV (reference sequence). The DNA for the CDR3 is TGTGCCAGCAGTTTATTAGGGGTTGACGGGGCCAACGTCCTGACTTTC. It is translated as CASSLLGVDGANVLTF.

This clonotype occurred many times. The rearrangement links TRBV29-1 to TRBJ2-7; 11 bases match TRBD1. V was clipped by 7 bases and J by 6 bases; unmatched bases: 8. CDR1 is SQVTM, CDR2 ANQGSEA, per germline. This CDR3 contains 13 residues. DNA of the CDR3: TGCAGCGCTAAAACCGGGACAGGGGGCGAGCAGTACTTC. It is translated as CSAKTGTGGEQYF.

This clonotype was recorded many times. The CDR3 DNA reads TGCAGCGTTGAGGTCAGTAAGTCCACTGAAGCTTTCTTT. Translation: CSVEVSKSTEAFF. The chain couples TRBV29-1 to TRBJ1-1; D call uncertain. In germline, CDR1 is SQVTM, CDR2 ANQGSEA. V was trimmed by 3 bases and J by 4 bases, leaving 12 bases between them. This CDR3 is built from 13 residues.

J is TRBJ1-2 and V is TRBV29-1, with D perhaps TRBD1 (5 bases). Trimming took 4 bases from V and 2 from J, leaving 11 bases between them. In germline, CDR1 is SQVTM, CDR2 ANQGSEA. The CDR3 has 13 amino acids. The CDR3 DNA sequence: TGCAGCGTTGGTCAGGGTCTCAACTATGGCTACACCTTC. This encodes CSVGQGLNYGYTF.

V is TRBV12-3 or TRBV12-4 and J is TRBJ2-7, with D unclear. V lost 6 bases and J 6 bases, leaving 12 bases between the germline ends. The CDR3 spans 12 residues. The CDR3 DNA is TGTGCCAGCAGCCACGGCACAACCGAGCAGTACTTC. It yields the protein CASSHGTTEQYF.

The sample holds a few counts of this clonotype. The chain combines TRBV9 with TRBJ2-7; 13 nucleotides align to TRBD2. The CDR3 has 15 amino acids. Germline CDR1 is SGDLS and CDR2 is YYNGEE. V lost 1 base to trimming and J lost 5 bases; unmatched junction nucleotides: 3. CDR3 residues: CASSVYGLAGDEQYF. The CDR3, as DNA: TGTGCCAGCAGCGTATACGGACTAGCGGGAGACGAGCAGTACTTC.

The chain links TRBV9 to TRBJ1-5; 9 bases align to TRBD1. Germline lookup yields CDR1 SGDLS and CDR2 YYNGEE. The CDR3 has 17 residues. After removal of 3 bases from V and 2 bases from J, the junction contained 9 bases not matched to a gene. The chain's CDR3 is CASSESDRGFGNQPQHF. Here the CDR3 DNA reads TGTGCCAGCAGCGAGAGCGACAGGGGGTTTGGCAATCAGCCCCAGCATTTT.

This chain uses TRBV3-1 with TRBJ2-3; no reliable D call. Trimming cost V 1 base and J 5 bases, with 22 bases left between them. CDR1 and CDR2 (germline): LGHDT, YNNKEL (reference sequence). This CDR3 has 18 amino acids. The CDR3 nucleotides read TGTGCCAGCAGCCAAGGAAGTTCTAAGCCCTATTCCAGAGATACGCAGTATTTT. Translated, it gives CASSQGSSKPYSRDTQYF.

This rearrangement joins TRBV29-1 to TRBJ2-1, with TRBD2 identical over 12 bases. This CDR3 contains 22 residues. V shed 1 base, J shed 0 bases, and the junction held 19 bases outside the gene matches. CDR1 and CDR2 (germline): SQVTM, ANQGSEA. The chain's CDR3 is CSVEGMVLASGRGGTSYNEQFF. In nucleotides, the CDR3 is TGCAGCGTTGAAGGTATGGTCCTGGCTAGCGGGAGGGGTGGAACCTCCTACAATGAGCAGTTCTTC.

The chain is built from TRBV6-2 or TRBV6-3 and TRBJ2-7; no reliable D call. V lost 6 bases, J lost 2 bases, and 14 bases lay in between. Per germline, CDR1 MNHEY and CDR2 SVGEGT. The CDR3 runs to 14 residues. CDR3 amino acids: CASRGTLVPYEQYF. CDR3 DNA sequence: TGTGCCAGCAGAGGAACACTCGTACCCTACGAGCAGTACTTC.

V usage is TRBV6-6 and J usage is TRBJ2-5; D might be TRBD2 (6 bases). Trimming took 0 bases from V and 3 from J, leaving 8 bases between them. This CDR3 spans 14 amino acids. CDR1 MNHNY and CDR2 SVGAGI come from the germline V gene (reference sequence). In nucleotides, the CDR3 is TGTGCCAGCAGTTACTCGGGGACTGAAGAGACCCAGTACTTC. It specifies CASSYSGTEETQYF.

This clonotype was observed many times. The V gene is TRBV7-9, the J gene TRBJ2-7; D remains ambiguous. The CDR3 has 13 amino acids. Trimming took 4 bases from V and 2 from J, leaving 9 bases between them. From germline, CDR1 is SEHNR and CDR2 FQNEAQ (reference sequence). The CDR3: CASSSPVAYEQYF. The CDR3 DNA is TGTGCCAGCAGCTCCCCGGTAGCCTACGAGCAGTACTTC.

The V gene is TRBV5-4, the J gene TRBJ1-5, with TRBD1 identical over 9 bases. J lost 9 bases, V lost 2 bases, and 6 bases had no gene match. The germline gives CDR1 SGHNT, CDR2 YYREEE (reference sequence). CDR3 length: 14 residues. This chain's CDR3 is CASSLGTGMLPQHF. The CDR3 nucleotides read TGTGCCAGCAGCTTAGGGACAGGGATGTTGCCCCAGCATTTT.

The chain employs TRBV7-9 and TRBJ2-5; D is uncertain. Germline CDR1 and CDR2: SEHNR and FQNEAQ (reference sequence). The CDR3 runs 16 residues. Trimming stripped 3 bases from V and 1 base from J, with 15 bases between. DNA for the CDR3: TGTGCCAGCAGCTTCCATAAGTGGGGTGTCCAAGAGACCCAGTACTTC. This encodes CASSFHKWGVQETQYF.

This chain joins TRBV6-2 or TRBV6-3 and TRBJ1-5; tentatively, D is TRBD1 (6 bases). V lost 7 bases and J 0 bases, leaving 13 bases between the germline ends. CDR1 is MNHEY, CDR2 SVGEGT, per germline. CDR3 size: 15 residues. The CDR3 loop is CASTPTGNSNQPQHF. CDR3 DNA: TGTGCCAGCACCCCGACAGGAAATAGCAATCAGCCCCAGCATTTT.

This chain links TRBV12-3 or TRBV12-4 with TRBJ1-5; 7 bases are a match to TRBD1. Losses at the gene ends were 6 bases for V and 7 bases for J; bases not matched to a gene: 9. The CDR3 loop spans 14 amino acids. The CDR3 loop is CASSQTGIGQPQHF. The CDR3 DNA is TGTGCCAGCAGCCAGACAGGGATTGGCCAGCCCCAGCATTTT.

Points on this clonotype: A much more abundant neighbour one base away suggests this may be a read error. The rearrangement joins TRBV5-6 to TRBJ2-5; the match to TRBD1 covers 8 bases. Losses at the gene ends were 4 bases for V and 6 bases for J; bases not matched to a gene: 14. There are 16 residues in the CDR3. Germline V gives CDR1 SGHDT, CDR2 YYEEEE. This CDR3 is CASSPHRGSSQKTQYF. CDR3 bases: TGTGCCAGCAGCCCGCACAGGGGGTCTTCGCAAAAGACCCAGTACTTC.

As concerns this clonotype: Sequence at one end of the junction differs from germline and may be a read error. This chain connects TRBV5-1 to TRBJ2-7; D is perhaps TRBD1 (5 bases). The CDR3 has 16 amino acids. Germline lookup yields CDR1 SGHRS and CDR2 YFSETQ. The CDR3 nucleotides read TGCGCCAGCAGCTTGGAACCGACAGACATAGCCTACGGGCAGTACTTC. It codes for CASSLEPTDIAYGQYF.

The CDR3: CASSPDGSYGYTF. As DNA, the CDR3 is TGTGCCAGCAGTCCAGACGGAAGCTATGGCTACACCTTC. This chain uses TRBV12-3 or TRBV12-4 with TRBJ1-2; D gene uncertain. The CDR3 loop spans 13 amino acids. Trimming took 5 bases from V and 4 from J, leaving 11 bases between them.

This clonotype was observed a handful of times. The chain uses TRBV19 and TRBJ1-5, with D unclear. V was cut by 3 bases and J by 2 bases, with 8 bases left in between. This CDR3 spans 14 amino acids. Germline V lookup: CDR1 LNHDA, CDR2 SQIVND (reference sequence). CDR3 region: CASSILNRNQPQHF. CDR3 DNA sequence: TGTGCCAGTAGTATTTTGAACCGCAATCAGCCCCAGCATTTT.

Note on this clonotype: A much more abundant neighbour one base away suggests this may be a read error. The chain is built from TRBV25-1 and TRBJ2-5, with a possible D match to TRBD2 (6 bases). With 1 base removed from V and 0 bases from J, the gap between germline ends came to 12 bases. The CDR3 extends over 16 amino acids. Germline V gene lookup returns CDR1 MGHDK and CDR2 SYGVNS. In DNA form, the CDR3 reads TGTGCCAGCAGTGAATCCGCAGCGGGCTACCAAGAGACCCAGTACTTC. It specifies CASSESAAGYQETQYF. Full variable domain (remainder filled in from reference TRBV25-1 and TRBJ2-5): EADIYQTPRYLVIGTGKKITLECSQTMGHDKMYWYQQDPGMELHLIHYSYGVNSTEKGDLSSESTVSRIRTEHFPLTLESARPSHTSQYLCASSESAAGYQETQYFGPGTRLLVL.

Many counts were recorded for this clonotype. The chain has TRBV7-9 and TRBJ1-4; D is ambiguous. The V gene lost 5 bases and the J gene lost 2 bases, with 12 bases spanning the gap. This CDR3 is built from 15 residues. CDR1 and CDR2 (germline): SEHNR, FQNEAQ (reference sequence). The chain's CDR3 is CASSPRGGTNEKLFF. Here the CDR3 DNA reads TGTGCCAGCAGCCCCCGGGGTGGTACTAATGAAAAACTGTTTTTT.

The sample holds many counts of this clonotype. J is TRBJ1-1 and V is TRBV30; a weak D match, TRBD1 (6 bases). V gave up 0 bases and J gave up 9 bases, with 11 bases separating them. In germline, CDR1 is GTSNPN, CDR2 SVGIG (reference sequence). The CDR3 loop spans 12 amino acids. CDR3 nucleotide sequence: TGTGCCTGGAGTGTAGGAGACAGGAAAGCTTTCTTT. Its protein is CAWSVGDRKAFF.

Worth noting for this clonotype: A clone one base away is much larger, so this may be a read error. Because the CDR3 is missing its conserved closing phenylalanine or tryptophan, this is likely a read error. The rearrangement uses TRBV30 and TRBJ2-7; 7 bases line up with TRBD2. Germline V gene sequence: CDR1 GTSNPN, CDR2 SVGIG (reference sequence). The V gene end was trimmed by 2 bases and the J gene end by 3 bases; junction bases not matched to a gene: 13. The CDR3 loop spans 16 amino acids. CDR3 in DNA: TGTGCCTGGAGTTTGGGTAGCGGGTGGTCCCTCTACGAGCAGTACTCC. Residues: CAWSLGSGWSLYEQYS.

The chain couples TRBV9 to TRBJ2-3; D perhaps matches TRBD2 (6 bases). CDR1 and CDR2 from the germline V gene are SGDLS and YYNGEE. The V and J ends lost 0 bases and 4 bases respectively, with 12 bases between them. The CDR3 covers 15 residues. The CDR3 here is CASSVVTGVPDTQYF. The CDR3 region has the DNA TGTGCCAGCAGCGTAGTAACGGGAGTTCCAGATACGCAGTATTTT.

This chain joins TRBV27 and TRBJ2-1; 7 bases map to TRBD2. V gave up 3 bases and J gave up 1 base; unmatched junction bases: 6. This CDR3 comprises 16 residues. Germline values: CDR1 MNHEY, CDR2 SMNVEV (reference sequence). CDR3 in amino acids: CASSLGTIQSYNEQFF. The CDR3 DNA reads as TGTGCCAGCAGTTTGGGGACTATCCAATCCTACAATGAGCAGTTCTTC.

This clonotype was recorded a few times. The V call is TRBV7-9, the J call TRBJ2-2; 7 bases agree with TRBD2. V shed 5 bases and J 5 bases; nucleotides not matched to a gene: 11. Germline lookup yields CDR1 SEHNR and CDR2 FQNEAQ (reference sequence). The CDR3 has 16 residues. CDR3 coding DNA: TGTGCCAGCAGCCTGACTGTGCGGGAGTGGACCGGGGAGCTGTTTTTT. Translating it yields CASSLTVREWTGELFF.

A note on this clonotype: With a much larger clone just one base away, this may be a read error. This chain uses TRBV6-2 or TRBV6-3 with TRBJ2-3, with 7 bases matching TRBD2. CDR3 length: 15 residues. Germline V gene lookup returns CDR1 MNHEY and CDR2 SVGEGT. V dropped 6 bases and J dropped 2; count of bases not matched to a gene: 8. CDR3 sequence: CASRTGLSYTDTQYF. CDR3 bases: TGTGCCAGCAGAACGGGACTATCTTACACAGATACGCAGTATTTT.

This clonotype was seen a few times. This chain connects TRBV10-3 to TRBJ1-1, with D possibly being TRBD1 (6 bases). The CDR3 runs 14 residues. Per germline, CDR1 ENHRY and CDR2 SYGVKD. Deletions cut 0 bases from V and 6 bases from J, with 11 bases between. CDR3 loop: CAISESTRGPEAFF. In nucleotides, the CDR3 is TGTGCCATCAGTGAGTCTACCAGGGGCCCTGAAGCTTTCTTT.

The table lists this clonotype with many counts. V gene TRBV28 combines with J gene TRBJ2-4, with 11 bases that match TRBD1. CDR3 size: 16 residues. V lost 2 bases and J lost 9; bases outside the gene matches: 9. Germline lookup yields CDR1 MDHEN and CDR2 SYDVKM. In DNA form, the CDR3 reads TGTGCCAGCAGTTTAGATGGACAGGGGGCGCTAAGCATTCAGTACTTC. Encoded protein: CASSLDGQGALSIQYF.